This T cell receptor beta chain originates from a study of T cell responses to AZD1222 COVID-19 vaccine. TCRdb's table, derived via immunoSEQ multiplex PCR, lists solely in-frame clones and lacks some. The sample lists around 110,000 clones, approximately 83% seen once, with approximately 9.4% in the top ten. The source is an adult in good health. Sample: peripheral blood, taken on day 0 of AZD1222 vaccination.

CDR3 DNA sequence: TGTGCCAGCAGCCTTTACAGACTGGAACAGGCCGGGGAGCTGTTTTTT. It translates to CASSLYRLEQAGELFF. The chain links TRBV7-2 to TRBJ2-2, with D possibly being TRBD1 (5 bases). This CDR3 contains 16 residues. CDR1 SGHTA and CDR2 FQGNSA come from the germline V gene. Trimming pared 5 bases from V and 6 bases from J, leaving 19 bases between.